This is a list of T cell receptor beta chains from one sample in a study of T cell responses to AZD1222 COVID-19 vaccine. Here immunoSEQ multiplex PCR was the method, and the copy in TCRdb shows in-frame clones only, minus some. Of 200,000 or so clones listed, 87% are singletons. The sample in question was peripheral blood, obtained on day 0 of MenACWY control vaccination. These receptors originate from an adult in good health. Both conserved end residues are part of each CDR3. D genes are given only for firm matches. Size values are once, few and many counts, or a class for expanded clones, and some rows have none.

D,length,size,J,V,CDR3,DNA
TRBD1,13,NA,TRBJ1-5,TRBV6-5,CASRDRSDQPQHF,TGTGCCAGCAGGGACAGGTCTGATCAGCCCCAGCATTTT
NA,14,NA,TRBJ1-6,TRBV27,CASSASWSNSPLHF,TGTGCCAGCAGTGCTTCGTGGAGTAATTCACCCCTCCACTTT
NA,15,NA,TRBJ2-7,TRBV7-2,CASSPEGLISYEQYF,TGTGCCAGCAGCCCGGAGGGACTGATCTCCTACGAGCAGTACTTC
NA,15,NA,TRBJ1-1,TRBV9,CASSDADNMNTEAFF,TGTGCCAGCAGCGACGCAGACAACATGAACACTGAAGCTTTCTTT
NA,14,NA,TRBJ1-1,TRBV28,CASSLSGSDAEAFF,TGTGCCAGCAGTTTATCGGGCAGCGACGCGGAAGCTTTCTTT
NA,15,NA,TRBJ2-2,TRBV27,CASSFRQANTGELFF,TGTGCCAGCAGTTTCCGGCAGGCGAACACCGGGGAGCTGTTTTTT
NA,11,NA,TRBJ2-7,TRBV20-1,CSARDLHEQYF,TGCAGTGCTAGAGATCTCCACGAGCAGTACTTC
TRBD1,14,NA,TRBJ1-6,TRBV6-1,CASSEGQGYSPLHF,TGTGCCAGCAGTGAAGGACAGGGTTATTCACCCCTCCACTTT
NA,12,NA,TRBJ1-1,TRBV30,CAWSVGGGGAFF,TGTGCCTGGAGTGTCGGGGGTGGGGGAGCTTTCTTT
NA,11,NA,TRBJ2-3,TRBV6-5,CASRRTDTQYF,TGTGCCAGCCGCCGCACAGATACGCAGTATTTT
NA,13,NA,TRBJ2-7,TRBV14,CASSHLQGYEQYF,TGTGCCAGCAGCCATCTCCAGGGATACGAGCAGTACTTC
NA,14,NA,TRBJ2-2,TRBV30,CAWSSGSHTGELFF,TGTGCCTGGAGTTCCGGGTCTCACACCGGGGAGCTGTTTTTT
NA,11,NA,TRBJ2-7,TRBV28,CASSLGYEQYF,TGTGCCAGCAGTTTAGGCTACGAGCAGTACTTC
NA,14,NA,TRBJ1-2,TRBV11-2,CASSLEGTAIGYTF,TGTGCCAGCAGCTTAGAGGGGACGGCGATTGGCTACACCTTC
NA,15,once,TRBJ1-1,TRBV27,CASSLSIRMNTEAFF,TGTGCCAGCAGTTTAAGTATCAGAATGAACACTGAAGCTTTCTTT
NA,15,NA,TRBJ1-2,TRBV19,CASSIWGINGYGYTF,TGTGCCAGTAGTATTTGGGGGATTAACGGCTATGGCTACACCTTC
NA,16,NA,TRBJ2-2,TRBV4-2,CASSQDGRQNTGELFF,TGTGCCAGCAGCCAAGATGGGAGACAAAACACCGGGGAGCTGTTTTTT
TRBD1,15,NA,TRBJ2-1,TRBV7-2,CASSLVQGVLNEQFF,TGTGCCAGCAGCTTAGTACAGGGGGTTCTCAATGAGCAGTTCTTC
TRBD2,18,NA,TRBJ2-5,TRBV5-1,CASSSLGARLAEQETQYF,TGCGCCAGCAGCTCCCTGGGGGCGCGACTAGCGGAACAAGAGACCCAGTACTTC
NA,13,NA,TRBJ1-2,TRBV10-3,CAISESTDYGYTF,TGTGCCATCAGTGAGTCCACGGACTATGGCTACACCTTC
TRBD1,15,NA,TRBJ1-5,TRBV19,CASRLDRSSNQPQHF,TGTGCCAGTAGGCTGGACAGGTCGAGCAATCAGCCCCAGCATTTT
TRBD1,15,NA,TRBJ2-5,TRBV28,CASSHPGQGAETQYF,TGTGCCAGCAGTCATCCGGGACAGGGGGCAGAGACCCAGTACTTC
TRBD2,15,NA,TRBJ2-7,TRBV28,CASSPSSGGTYEQYF,TGTGCCAGCAGTCCCTCGAGCGGGGGAACCTACGAGCAGTACTTC
TRBD1,14,NA,TRBJ1-2,TRBV27,CASSTGTDNYGYTF,TGTGCCAGCAGTACCGGGACAGATAACTATGGCTACACCTTC